Listed below are T cell receptor beta chains from one sample, sequenced in a study of early T cells in non-severe SARS-CoV-2 infection. TCRdb redid the calling of the 5' RACE reads with MiXCR, one entry per CDR3 protein. Of more than 80,000 distinct CDR3 sequences in the sample, about an eighth were seen once. Sequencing was done on a sample of whole blood. Source of these receptors: an adult who was a healthcare worker with PCR-confirmed SARS-CoV-2 infection or an uninfected control (not recorded which). CDR3s include the opening cysteine and the closing phenylalanine or tryptophan. The D gene is left open where the match is weak. A clone size is listed for some rows: how often the clone was seen (once, few, many), or a class if it is expanded.

D: TRBD1
size: NA
V: TRBV29-1
J: TRBJ2-7
CDR3: CSVTGTGSTAPYEQYF
DNA: TGCAGCGTAACCGGGACAGGGTCGACCGCTCCCTACGAGCAGTACTTC

D: TRBD1
size: many
V: TRBV5-1
J: TRBJ1-5
CDR3: CASSLGTGGVQPQHF
DNA: TGCGCCAGCAGCTTGGGGACAGGGGGCGTCCAGCCCCAGCATTTT

D: TRBD2
size: NA
V: TRBV5-1
J: TRBJ2-1
CDR3: CASSIGPSGSNEQFF
DNA: TGCGCCAGCAGCATTGGGCCTAGCGGGAGTAATGAGCAGTTCTTC

D: NA
size: NA
V: TRBV20-1
J: TRBJ2-7
CDR3: CSARVEASYEQYF
DNA: TGCAGTGCTAGAGTGGAGGCCTCCTACGAGCAGTACTTC

D: TRBD1
size: few
V: TRBV6-1
J: TRBJ2-3
CDR3: CASREQGATDTQYF
DNA: TGTGCCAGCAGAGAACAGGGGGCAACAGATACGCAGTATTTT

D: TRBD1
size: NA
V: TRBV5-6
J: TRBJ2-2
CDR3: CASHRRQGATGELFF
DNA: TGTGCCAGCCATAGAAGACAGGGGGCAACCGGGGAGCTGTTTTTT

D: NA
size: NA
V: TRBV28
J: TRBJ1-2
CDR3: CASSFARGYTF
DNA: TGTGCCAGCAGTTTTGCGCGGGGCTACACCTTC

D: NA
size: many
V: TRBV12-3/TRBV12-4
J: TRBJ1-1
CDR3: CASSLRGVYTEAFF
DNA: TGTGCCAGCAGTTTAAGGGGGGTATATACTGAAGCTTTCTTT

D: TRBD1
size: NA
V: TRBV2
J: TRBJ1-5
CDR3: CASSEDRGIANQPQHF
DNA: TGTGCCAGCAGTGAAGACAGGGGAATTGCGAATCAGCCCCAGCATTTT

D: NA
size: few
V: TRBV10-3
J: TRBJ2-3
CDR3: CATEQGGGTDTQYF
DNA: TGTGCCACCGAACAGGGAGGAGGCACAGATACGCAGTATTTT

D: TRBD2
size: many
V: TRBV4-1
J: TRBJ2-3
CDR3: CASSLGPAGGTQDTQYF
DNA: TGCGCCAGCAGCCTCGGACCGGCGGGAGGAACGCAAGATACGCAGTATTTT

D: TRBD2
size: NA
V: TRBV5-1
J: TRBJ2-2
CDR3: CASSHIAGKNGELFF
DNA: TGCGCCAGCAGCCACATAGCGGGAAAGAACGGGGAGCTGTTTTTT

D: NA
size: NA
V: TRBV28
J: TRBJ1-6
CDR3: CASSLDSSPLHF
DNA: TGTGCCAGCAGCCTCGACAGTTCACCCCTCCACTTT

D: NA
size: few
V: TRBV11-2
J: TRBJ1-1
CDR3: CASSSPAVGNTEAFF
DNA: TGTGCCAGCAGCTCCCCGGCCGTGGGGAACACTGAAGCTTTCTTT

D: TRBD1
size: few
V: TRBV20-1
J: TRBJ2-7
CDR3: CSAGPGGQGVYEQYF
DNA: TGCAGTGCTGGCCCCGGGGGACAGGGGGTCTACGAGCAGTACTTC

D: NA
size: NA
V: TRBV12-5
J: TRBJ2-7
CDR3: CASAPPGRPYEQYF
DNA: TGTGCTAGTGCCCCACCGGGTCGTCCCTACGAGCAGTACTTC

D: NA
size: few
V: TRBV10-1
J: TRBJ1-5
CDR3: CASSEGGNQPQHF
DNA: TGCGCCAGCAGTGAAGGGGGGAATCAGCCCCAGCATTTT

D: TRBD2
size: once
V: TRBV20-1
J: TRBJ2-1
CDR3: CSASEWTSGRAGFEQFF
DNA: TGCAGTGCTAGTGAGTGGACTAGCGGGAGGGCCGGGTTTGAGCAGTTCTTC

D: NA
size: NA
V: TRBV6-5
J: TRBJ1-2
CDR3: CASSYVGGTNYGYTF
DNA: TGTGCCAGCAGTTACGTTGGGGGTACGAACTATGGCTACACCTTC

D: NA
size: few
V: TRBV5-1
J: TRBJ2-2
CDR3: CASGSGAYTGELFF
DNA: TGCGCCAGCGGGTCGGGAGCGTACACCGGGGAGCTGTTTTTT

D: NA
size: NA
V: TRBV5-1
J: TRBJ2-2
CDR3: CASSLAIPANTGELFF
DNA: TGCGCCAGCAGCTTGGCTATACCAGCGAACACCGGGGAGCTGTTTTTT

D: NA
size: few
V: TRBV27
J: TRBJ2-5
CDR3: CASSLSRWASRAQYF
DNA: TGTGCCAGCAGTTTATCGAGATGGGCTAGTCGGGCCCAGTACTTC